These 17 T cell receptor beta chains originate from one sample sequenced in a study of graft-versus-host responses after intestinal transplantation. These receptors have no identified antigens. The protocol was immunoSEQ multiplex PCR, while the TCRdb copy is restricted to in-frame clones and leaves out a portion. Of tens of thousands of clones listed, approximately 93% were seen once; the top ten hold around 0.53%. Material: unstimulated CD8+ T cells sorted from spleen or lymph node cells, obtained before intestinal transplant. Receptor source: a human donor who received an intestinal transplant.

This chain connects TRBV27 to TRBJ2-4; maybe TRBD1 (6 bases). CDR1 is MNHEY and CDR2 is SMNVEV in the germline V gene (reference sequence). CDR3 length equals 16 residues. The V gene lost 1 base and the J gene lost 4 bases, with 14 bases spanning the gap. The chain's CDR3 is CASSLWPPGEKNIQYF. The CDR3, as DNA: TGTGCCAGCAGTTTATGGCCCCCAGGGGAAAAAAACATTCAGTACTTC.

This clone has more than one count but fewer than ten. The V and J genes are TRBV6-6 and TRBJ1-3, with 7 nucleotides matching TRBD1. CDR1 is MNHNY, CDR2 SVGAGI, per germline (reference sequence). V gave up 4 bases and J gave up 1 base; unmatched junction bases: 4. This CDR3 region has 15 residues. CDR3 coding DNA: TGTGCCAGCAGTTCAACGACAGGGTCTGGAAACACCATATATTTT. Encoded protein: CASSSTTGSGNTIYF.

As to this clone: The junction departs from the called germline gene at one end, perhaps through a read error. This chain uses TRBV27 with TRBJ1-5; weak D call: TRBD1 (6 bases). CDR3 length: 16 residues. CDR1 is MNHEY and CDR2 is SMNVEV in the germline V gene (reference sequence). The CDR3 sequence is CAGSLTRGYSNQPQHF. In DNA form, the CDR3 reads TGTGCCGGCAGTTTAACCAGGGGATATAGCAATCAGCCCCAGCATTTT.

This clone has just a few counts. The genes are TRBV7-9 and TRBJ1-3; D not certain. This CDR3 region has 12 residues. Germline assignment: CDR1 SEHNR and CDR2 FQNEAQ (reference sequence). The V and J ends lost 5 bases and 0 bases respectively, with 2 bases between them. CDR3 sequence: CASSPSGNTIYF. The CDR3 DNA is TGTGCCAGCAGCCCCTCTGGAAACACCATATATTTT.

The rearrangement links TRBV7-2 to TRBJ2-1; TRBD2 matches at 8 bases. The V and J ends lost 3 bases and 8 bases, in that order; junction bases with no gene match: 15. The CDR3 extends over 17 amino acids. Looked up from germline, CDR1 is SGHTA and CDR2 is FQGNSA. CDR3 protein: CASSFSGSGLSLDEQFF. The DNA for the CDR3 is TGTGCCAGCAGCTTCAGCGGGAGCGGTCTAAGTTTGGATGAGCAGTTCTTC.

The CDR3 is CASMGTSLLSGANVLTF. The DNA for the CDR3 is TGTGCCAGCATGGGGACATCCCTCTTATCTGGGGCCAACGTCCTGACTTTC. The chain links TRBV9 to TRBJ2-6, with D perhaps TRBD1 (6 bases). Looked up from germline, CDR1 is SGDLS and CDR2 is YYNGEE. CDR3 size: 17 residues. V was trimmed by 6 bases and J by 1 base, leaving 17 bases between them.

The chain links TRBV4-1 to TRBJ2-7; D remains unclear. This CDR3 is 15 amino acids long. V dropped 5 bases and J dropped 0 bases, with 14 bases sitting between them. The germline gives CDR1 MGHRA, CDR2 YSYEKL. The CDR3 reads CASSLSRPSSYEQYF. CDR3 DNA sequence: TGCGCCAGCAGCTTATCTCGGCCGAGCTCCTACGAGCAGTACTTC.

The rearrangement links TRBV28 to TRBJ2-1; 10 nucleotides align to TRBD2. CDR3 length: 19 amino acids. J lost 2 bases, V lost 6 bases, and 16 bases had no gene match. Germline lookup yields CDR1 MDHEN and CDR2 SYDVKM. The chain's CDR3 is CASSITSEEAGGPYNEQFF. CDR3 bases: TGTGCCAGCAGCATTACATCCGAAGAAGCGGGAGGGCCCTACAATGAGCAGTTCTTC.

The chain recombines TRBV2 with TRBJ1-2, with D tentatively TRBD1 (5 bases). V lost 3 bases and J lost 1, with 12 bases in between. The CDR3 is made up of 15 amino acids. From germline, CDR1 is SNHLY and CDR2 FYNNEI. The CDR3 DNA sequence: TGTGCCAGCAGTGACATTGACAGCTTTAACTATGGCTACACCTTC. Its translation: CASSDIDSFNYGYTF.

The rearrangement uses TRBV2 and TRBJ2-5; D gene uncertain. This CDR3 comprises 12 residues. V was pared by 6 bases and J by 5 bases, with 10 bases between. CDR1 and CDR2 (germline): SNHLY, FYNNEI. This CDR3 reads CASRSYAETQYF. CDR3 nucleotide sequence: TGTGCCAGCAGGTCATACGCGGAGACCCAGTACTTC.

V gene TRBV7-9 combines with J gene TRBJ2-7; tentative D call: TRBD1 (6 bases). This CDR3 contains 12 residues. V was trimmed by 3 bases and J by 4 bases, leaving 7 bases between them. CDR1 is SEHNR and CDR2 is FQNEAQ in the germline V gene (reference sequence). The CDR3 DNA is TGTGCCAGCAGCTTGGGGGCTTACGAGCAGTACTTC. It codes for CASSLGAYEQYF.

The chain couples TRBV19 to TRBJ2-7; TRBD1 aligns across 11 bases. This CDR3 contains 15 residues. The ends lost 6 bases at V and 3 bases at J; junction bases unmatched: 7. Germline V gene lookup returns CDR1 LNHDA and CDR2 SQIVND (reference sequence). CDR3 DNA sequence: TGTGCCAGTAGCCCGGGACAGGGGGGGCTCTACGAGCAGTACTTC. Protein sequence: CASSPGQGGLYEQYF.

The gene calls are TRBV14 and TRBJ2-7; 9 bases are a match to TRBD1. From germline, CDR1 is SGHDN and CDR2 FVKESK. Trimming at V came to 4 bases and at J to 3 bases, leaving 4 bases not matched to a gene. CDR3 length: 14 residues. CDR3 sequence: CASSLGTGSYEQYF. The CDR3 nucleotides are TGTGCCAGCAGCCTAGGGACAGGGAGCTACGAGCAGTACTTC. Looking up the rest from reference TRBV14 and TRBJ2-7 gives the full variable domain: EAGVTQFPSHSVIEKGQTVTLRCDPISGHDNLYWYRRVMGKEIKFLLHFVKESKQDESGMPNNRFLAERTGGTYSTLKVQPAELEDSGVYFCASSLGTGSYEQYFGPGTRLTVT.

The rearrangement links TRBV9 to TRBJ2-5, with D possibly being TRBD1 (6 bases). V gave up 0 bases and J gave up 3 bases, with 9 bases separating them. The CDR3 consists of 14 residues. The germline CDR1 and CDR2 sequences are SGDLS and YYNGEE. The CDR3 nucleotides are TGTGCCAGCAGCGTAGTGGGGGCCGAAGAGACCCAGTACTTC. Translating gives CASSVVGAEETQYF.

V gene TRBV5-8 combines with J gene TRBJ1-5; 7 bases match TRBD1. This CDR3 has 17 residues. CDR1 and CDR2 (germline): SGHTS, YDEGEE. J gave up 0 bases and V 4 bases, and 10 bases lay outside the gene matches. In DNA, the CDR3 is TGTGCCAGCAGCCCGAGGGGACAGCCGTATAGCAATCAGCCCCAGCATTTT. Translation: CASSPRGQPYSNQPQHF. Full variable domain (remainder filled in from reference TRBV5-8 and TRBJ1-5): EAGVTQSPTHLIKTRGQQATLRCSPISGHTSVYWYQQALGLGLQFLLWYDEGEERNRGNFPPRFSGRQFPNYSSELNVNALELEDSALYLCASSPRGQPYSNQPQHFGDGTRLSIL.

This chain links TRBV7-9 with TRBJ1-1, with D perhaps matching TRBD1 (5 bases). The CDR3 loop spans 14 amino acids. Germline V gene data show CDR1 as SEHNR and CDR2 as FQNEAQ (reference sequence). Deletions cut 4 bases from V and 6 bases from J, with 15 bases between. For the CDR3, the DNA is TGTGCCAGCAGCTACCCGTGGGGCAGGGCTGAAGCTTTCTTT. Its translation is CASSYPWGRAEAFF. Looking up the rest from reference TRBV7-9 and TRBJ1-1 gives the full variable domain: DTGVSQNPRHKITKRGQNVTFRCDPISEHNRLYWYRQTLGQGPEFLTYFQNEAQLEKSRLLSDRFSAERPKGSFSTLEIQRTEQGDSAMYLCASSYPWGRAEAFFGQGTRLTVV.

This clone showed up just once. The J gene is TRBJ1-3, the V gene TRBV7-6; 10 bases fit TRBD1. Germline V gene data show CDR1 as SGHVS and CDR2 as FNYEAQ. The CDR3 is made up of 17 amino acids. V lost 1 base to trimming and J lost 4 bases; unmatched junction nucleotides: 7. The CDR3 nucleotides read TGTGCCAGCAGCTTAGAATTAGGGACAGGGGCCGGAAACACCATATATTTT. Protein product: CASSLELGTGAGNTIYF.